The source of this T cell receptor beta chain is a study of blood T cell repertoires in COVID-19. For the study at large: Acute and convalescent COVID-19 samples came from the United States, Italy and Spain. Sources were T cells, B-cell-depleted T cells, or PBMCs; the material itself was cDNA or gDNA.

Germline V CDR1 and CDR2: MNHEY, SVGAGI. CDR3 length: 13 amino acids. Clones were read by immunoSEQ multiplex PCR, and TCRdb kept only the in-frame ones, dropping some. The sample holds approximately 160,000 clones; roughly 88% are singletons and the top ten take about 1.2%. V usage is TRBV6-5 and J usage is TRBJ1-3, with no clear D. The J call may be in error: the DNA end matches TRBJ2-2 better. The source material was peripheral blood. The TCR comes from a man aged 55 to 70 who had recovered from COVID-19. The CDR3 region is CASSSSAMGFLFF. For the CDR3, the DNA is TGTGCCAGCAGTTCCTCTGCTATGGGCTTTCTGTTTTTT.